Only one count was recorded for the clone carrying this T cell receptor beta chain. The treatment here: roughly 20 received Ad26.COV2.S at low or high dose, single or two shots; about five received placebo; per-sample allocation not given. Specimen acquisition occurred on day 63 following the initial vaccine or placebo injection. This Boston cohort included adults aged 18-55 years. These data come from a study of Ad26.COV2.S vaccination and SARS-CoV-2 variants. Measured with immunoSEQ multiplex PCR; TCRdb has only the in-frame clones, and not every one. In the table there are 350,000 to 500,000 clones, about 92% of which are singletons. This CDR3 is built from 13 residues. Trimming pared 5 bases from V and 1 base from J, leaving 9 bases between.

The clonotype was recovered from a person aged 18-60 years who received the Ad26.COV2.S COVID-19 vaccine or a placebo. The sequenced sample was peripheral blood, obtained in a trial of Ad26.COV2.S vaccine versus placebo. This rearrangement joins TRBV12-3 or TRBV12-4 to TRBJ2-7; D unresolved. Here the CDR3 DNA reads TGTGCCAGCAGTCCGGAAGGATCCTACGAGCAGTACTTC. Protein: CASSPEGSYEQYF.